This T cell receptor (beta chain) originates from a study of lymphopenia after photon versus proton radiotherapy. The CDR3 spans 13 residues. In its sample, this clone was seen a few times. The antigen is not known. Study results and limitations: After lymphocyte nadir, photon-treated repertoires showed oligoclonal expansion, especially CD8+ Temra. Relative stability marked proton patients; photon patients lost diversity and naive cells.

The method was immunoSEQ multiplex PCR; TCRdb's version includes in-frame clones alone and lacks a portion of them. The data hold tens of thousands of clones, with under 95% observed a single time. J is TRBJ2-7 and V is TRBV21-1; whether TRBD1, the table's D call, matches the DNA was not checked. TRBV21-1 is termed a pseudogene. The material was peripheral blood, obtained from a patient treated with photon-based radiotherapy. This clonotype originated in a woman aged 35 to 49 with cholangiocarcinoma. In nucleotides, the CDR3 is TGTGCCAGCAGCGTAGCAGGGGGTGACGAGCAGTACTTC. Protein product: CASSVAGGDEQYF.